This T cell receptor beta chain emerged from a study of CD8+CD57+ T cells in acquired aplastic anemia. Looking at the study overall: Each DNA sample taken from sorted CD4+ and CD8+ cells came to approximately 3.3 ug on average.

Only patients with CD8+CD57+ cell expansion on flow cytometry were chosen for sequencing. Blood was sampled before the patients had received any therapy. Between the trimmed V and J ends, which lost 6 bases and 0 bases, there was a span of 11 bases. The germline CDR1 and CDR2 sequences are SNHLY and FYNNEI. The CDR3 length is 14 residues. Study-level points and caveats: The CD8+ Simpson's diversity of patients and controls was not significantly different.

The table lists this clonotype with many counts. Its antigen is unknown. TCR beta VDJ combinations and CDR3 sequences were profiled from genomic DNA. Each CDR3 protein gets one entry after TCRdb re-called the reads with MiXCR. The sample lists fewer than 200,000 distinct CDR3 sequences, around 48% occurring once. Sequenced sample: sorted CD4+, CD8+, or CD8+CD57+ T cells (not recorded which) from PBMCs. The rearrangement joins TRBV2 to TRBJ1-1, with D uncertain. The receptor was isolated from a human donor with aplastic anemia. CDR3 bases: TGTGCCAGCAGCCTGGGTCGCCTGAACACTGAAGCTTTCTTT. Encoded protein: CASSLGRLNTEAFF.